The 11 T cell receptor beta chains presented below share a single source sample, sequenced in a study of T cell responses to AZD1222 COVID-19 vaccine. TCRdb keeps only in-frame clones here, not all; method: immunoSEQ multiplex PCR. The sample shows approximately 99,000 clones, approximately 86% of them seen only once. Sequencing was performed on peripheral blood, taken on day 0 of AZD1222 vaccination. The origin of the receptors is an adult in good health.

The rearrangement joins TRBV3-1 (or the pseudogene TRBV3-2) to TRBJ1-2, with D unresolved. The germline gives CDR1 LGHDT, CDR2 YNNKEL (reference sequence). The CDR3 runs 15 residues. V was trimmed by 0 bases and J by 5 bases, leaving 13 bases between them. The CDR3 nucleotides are TGTGCCAGCAGCCAAGACCCAGATGGGCGGTATGGCTACACCTTC. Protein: CASSQDPDGRYGYTF.

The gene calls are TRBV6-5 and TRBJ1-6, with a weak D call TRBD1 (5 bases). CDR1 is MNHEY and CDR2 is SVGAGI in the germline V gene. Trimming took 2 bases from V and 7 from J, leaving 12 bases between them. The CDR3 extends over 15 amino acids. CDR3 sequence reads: CASSYGGVANSPLHF. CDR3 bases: TGTGCCAGCAGTTACGGGGGAGTGGCGAATTCACCCCTCCACTTT.

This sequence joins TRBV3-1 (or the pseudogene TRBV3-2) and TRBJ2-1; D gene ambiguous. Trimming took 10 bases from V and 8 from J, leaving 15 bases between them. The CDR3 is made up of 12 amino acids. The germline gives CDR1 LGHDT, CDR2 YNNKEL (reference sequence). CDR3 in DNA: TGTGCCACCTCAGGCGGAGTCTATGAGCAGTTCTTC. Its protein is CATSGGVYEQFF.

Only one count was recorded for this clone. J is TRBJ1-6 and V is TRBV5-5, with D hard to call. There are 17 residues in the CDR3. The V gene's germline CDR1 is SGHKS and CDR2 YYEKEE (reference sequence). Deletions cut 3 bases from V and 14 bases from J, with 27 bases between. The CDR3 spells CASSSTQPGFRPITLHF. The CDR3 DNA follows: TGTGCCAGCAGCTCCACTCAACCGGGGTTTCGCCCTATCACCCTCCACTTT.

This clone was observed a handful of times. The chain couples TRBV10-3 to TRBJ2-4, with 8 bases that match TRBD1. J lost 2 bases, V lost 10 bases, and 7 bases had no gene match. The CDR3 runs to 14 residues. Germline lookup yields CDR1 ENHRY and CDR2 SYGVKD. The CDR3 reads CATRQGLTKNIQYF. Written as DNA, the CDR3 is TGTGCCACCCGACAGGGGCTAACCAAAAACATTCAGTACTTC.

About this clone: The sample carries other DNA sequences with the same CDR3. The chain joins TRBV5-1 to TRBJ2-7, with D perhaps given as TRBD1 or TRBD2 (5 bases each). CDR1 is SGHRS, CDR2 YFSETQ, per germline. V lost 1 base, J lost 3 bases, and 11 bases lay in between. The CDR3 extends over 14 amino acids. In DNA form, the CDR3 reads TGCGCCAGCAGCTTGTCGGGACGGGACTACGAGCAGTACTTC. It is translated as CASSLSGRDYEQYF.

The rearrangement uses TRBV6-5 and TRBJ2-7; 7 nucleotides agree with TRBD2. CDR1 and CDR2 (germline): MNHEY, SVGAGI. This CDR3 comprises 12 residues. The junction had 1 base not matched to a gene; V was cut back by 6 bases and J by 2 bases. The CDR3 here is CASRRGTYEQYF. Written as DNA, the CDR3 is TGTGCCAGCAGGCGGGGGACCTACGAGCAGTACTTC.

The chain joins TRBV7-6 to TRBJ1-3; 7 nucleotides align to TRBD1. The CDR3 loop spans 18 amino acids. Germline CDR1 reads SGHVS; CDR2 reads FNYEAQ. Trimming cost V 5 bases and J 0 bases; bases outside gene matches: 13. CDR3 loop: CASSVPRTGNLSGNTIYF. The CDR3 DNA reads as TGTGCCAGCAGCGTACCCAGGACAGGAAACCTCTCTGGAAACACCATATATTTT.

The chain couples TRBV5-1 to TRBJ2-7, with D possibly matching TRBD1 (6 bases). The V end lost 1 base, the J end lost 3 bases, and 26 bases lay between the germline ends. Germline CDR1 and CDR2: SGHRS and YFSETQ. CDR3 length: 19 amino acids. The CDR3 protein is CASSLRARGQSRSVYEQYF. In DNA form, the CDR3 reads TGCGCCAGCAGCTTGAGGGCCAGGGGCCAATCCCGATCCGTCTACGAGCAGTACTTC.

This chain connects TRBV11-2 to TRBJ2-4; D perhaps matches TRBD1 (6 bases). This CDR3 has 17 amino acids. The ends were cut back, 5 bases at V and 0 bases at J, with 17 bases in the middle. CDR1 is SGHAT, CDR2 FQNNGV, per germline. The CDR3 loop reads CASSPTRDTIAKNIQYF. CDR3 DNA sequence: TGTGCCAGCAGCCCCACCCGGGACACAATAGCCAAAAACATTCAGTACTTC.

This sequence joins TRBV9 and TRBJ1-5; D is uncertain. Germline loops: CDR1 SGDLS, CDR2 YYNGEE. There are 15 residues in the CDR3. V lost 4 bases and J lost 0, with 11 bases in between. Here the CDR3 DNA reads TGTGCCAGCAGCCTTCACGGTGATAGCAATCAGCCCCAGCATTTT. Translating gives CASSLHGDSNQPQHF.